Listed below are T cell receptor beta chains from one sample, sequenced in a study of T cell responses to AZD1222 COVID-19 vaccine. Profiling relied on immunoSEQ multiplex PCR, and the TCRdb table lists in-frame clones only, not all of them. This sample has some 100,000 clones, with 80% to 90% found just once. Here the sequenced sample was peripheral blood, taken on day 0 of AZD1222 vaccination. The receptors stem from an adult in good health. The CDR3 runs from the conserved cysteine through the conserved F or W. D genes are given only for firm matches. Part of the rows lack a size; the others show once, few, many or a class for expanded clones.

V: TRBV2
J: TRBJ1-5
size: -
D: -
CDR3: CASSGQGEGNQPQHF
DNA: TGTGCCAGCAGTGGCCAGGGTGAGGGCAATCAGCCCCAGCATTTT

V: TRBV4-3
J: TRBJ2-5
size: -
D: -
CDR3: CASSRGGLQETQYF
DNA: TGCGCCAGCAGCCGGGGTGGCTTGCAAGAGACCCAGTACTTC

V: TRBV27
J: TRBJ1-6
size: -
D: -
CDR3: CASSLDVAVLDRGNSPLHF
DNA: TGTGCCAGCAGTTTAGATGTAGCGGTACTGGACAGAGGTAATTCACCCCTCCACTTT

V: TRBV15
J: TRBJ2-3
size: once
D: -
CDR3: CATSRDWGTDTQYF
DNA: TGTGCCACCAGCAGAGATTGGGGCACAGATACGCAGTATTTT

V: TRBV7-8
J: TRBJ1-3
size: few
D: TRBD1
CDR3: CASSSQTGSGNTIYF
DNA: TGTGCCAGCAGCTCACAGACAGGGTCTGGAAACACCATATATTTT

V: TRBV11-2
J: TRBJ2-1
size: -
D: TRBD2
CDR3: CASRFGTSGITEQFF
DNA: TGTGCCAGCAGATTTGGGACTAGCGGGATCACTGAGCAGTTCTTC

V: TRBV14
J: TRBJ2-2
size: -
D: -
CDR3: CASSQDWARDTGELFF
DNA: TGTGCCAGCAGCCAAGATTGGGCGCGGGACACCGGGGAGCTGTTTTTT

V: TRBV19
J: TRBJ1-5
size: -
D: TRBD1
CDR3: CASSILRGQGNQPQHF
DNA: TGTGCCAGTAGTATACTTAGGGGACAGGGTAATCAGCCCCAGCATTTT

V: TRBV28
J: TRBJ2-4
size: -
D: TRBD1
CDR3: CASSPGRLGQGRNLAKNIQYF
DNA: TGTGCCAGCAGTCCGGGCCGTTTAGGACAGGGCCGAAATCTAGCCAAAAACATTCAGTACTTC

V: TRBV11-2
J: TRBJ1-1
size: -
D: -
CDR3: CASSLSQGRWTEAFF
DNA: TGTGCCAGCAGCTTATCGCAGGGGCGGTGGACTGAAGCTTTCTTT

V: TRBV10-3
J: TRBJ2-1
size: -
D: TRBD1
CDR3: CATLTGGANNEQFF
DNA: TGTGCCACTCTGACAGGGGGCGCTAACAATGAGCAGTTCTTC

V: TRBV4-3
J: TRBJ1-2
size: -
D: TRBD1
CDR3: CASSLRTGGEGGYTF
DNA: TGCGCCAGCAGCCTACGGACAGGGGGCGAGGGTGGCTACACCTTC

V: TRBV25-1
J: TRBJ2-3
size: -
D: TRBD1
CDR3: CASSDPGQGTDTQYF
DNA: TGTGCCAGCAGTGATCCGGGACAGGGCACAGATACGCAGTATTTT

V: TRBV15
J: TRBJ2-7
size: -
D: TRBD1
CDR3: CATSRRTGNLYEQYF
DNA: TGTGCCACCAGCAGAAGGACAGGGAACCTCTACGAGCAGTACTTC

V: TRBV28
J: TRBJ2-3
size: -
D: TRBD1
CDR3: CASSLRGQGASDTQYF
DNA: TGTGCCAGCAGTTTGAGGGGACAGGGGGCTTCAGATACGCAGTATTTT

V: TRBV19
J: TRBJ2-3
size: -
D: TRBD1
CDR3: CAPPSRGLSTDTQYF
DNA: TGTGCCCCCCCCAGCAGGGGGCTTAGCACAGATACGCAGTATTTT

V: TRBV18
J: TRBJ2-2
size: -
D: -
CDR3: CASSGTGHTGELFF
DNA: TGTGCCAGCTCCGGAACCGGGCACACCGGGGAGCTGTTTTTT

V: TRBV7-9
J: TRBJ2-7
size: -
D: -
CDR3: CASSSWGEQYF
DNA: TGTGCCAGCAGCTCATGGGGGGAGCAGTACTTC

V: TRBV27
J: TRBJ2-1
size: -
D: -
CDR3: CASRGLKTYEQFF
DNA: TGTGCCAGCAGGGGACTCAAAACCTATGAGCAGTTCTTC

V: TRBV28
J: TRBJ1-3
size: -
D: -
CDR3: CASSGDPRNTIYF
DNA: TGTGCCAGCTCGGGAGATCCCCGAAACACCATATATTTT